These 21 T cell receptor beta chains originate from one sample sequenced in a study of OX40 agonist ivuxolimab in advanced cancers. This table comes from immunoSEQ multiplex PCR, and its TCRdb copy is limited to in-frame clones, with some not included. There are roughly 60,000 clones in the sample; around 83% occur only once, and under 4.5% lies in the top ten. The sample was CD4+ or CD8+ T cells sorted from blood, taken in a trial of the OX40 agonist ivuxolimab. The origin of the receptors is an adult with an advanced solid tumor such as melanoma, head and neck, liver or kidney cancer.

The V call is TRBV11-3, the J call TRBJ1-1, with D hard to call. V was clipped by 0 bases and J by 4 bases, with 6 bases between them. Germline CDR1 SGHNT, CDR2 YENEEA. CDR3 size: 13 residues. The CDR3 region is CASSLDLGTEAFF. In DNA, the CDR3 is TGTGCCAGCAGCTTAGATCTGGGCACTGAAGCTTTCTTT.

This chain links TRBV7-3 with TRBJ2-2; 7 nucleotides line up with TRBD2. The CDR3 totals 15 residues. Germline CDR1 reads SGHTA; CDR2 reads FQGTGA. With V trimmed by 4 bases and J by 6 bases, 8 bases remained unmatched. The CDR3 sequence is CASSSRSGGAGELFF. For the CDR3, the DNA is TGTGCCAGCAGCTCACGTTCGGGGGGAGCCGGGGAGCTGTTTTTT.

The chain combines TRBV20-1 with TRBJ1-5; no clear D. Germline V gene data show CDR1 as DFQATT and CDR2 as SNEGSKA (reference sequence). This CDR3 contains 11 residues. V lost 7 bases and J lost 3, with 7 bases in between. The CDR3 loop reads CSVGTNQPQHF. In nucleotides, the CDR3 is TGCAGTGTAGGTACCAATCAGCCCCAGCATTTT.

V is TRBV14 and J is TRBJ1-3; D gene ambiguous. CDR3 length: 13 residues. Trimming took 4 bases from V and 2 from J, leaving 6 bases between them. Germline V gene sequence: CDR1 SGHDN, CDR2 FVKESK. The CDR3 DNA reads TGTGCCAGCAGCCCAACCCCTGGAAACACCATATATTTT. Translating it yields CASSPTPGNTIYF.

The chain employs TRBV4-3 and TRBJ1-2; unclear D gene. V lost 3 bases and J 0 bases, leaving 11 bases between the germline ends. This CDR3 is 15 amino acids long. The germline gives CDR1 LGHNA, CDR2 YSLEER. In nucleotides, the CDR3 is TGCGCCAGCAGCCAGTCGTCGGGTGCTAACTATGGCTACACCTTC. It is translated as CASSQSSGANYGYTF.

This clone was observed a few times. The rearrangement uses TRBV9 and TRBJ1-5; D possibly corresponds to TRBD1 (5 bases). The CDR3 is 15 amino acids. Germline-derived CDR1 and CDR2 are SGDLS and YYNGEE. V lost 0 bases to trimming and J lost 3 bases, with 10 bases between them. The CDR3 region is CASSVGTGPNQPQHF. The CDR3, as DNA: TGTGCCAGCAGCGTAGGTACAGGACCCAATCAGCCCCAGCATTTT.

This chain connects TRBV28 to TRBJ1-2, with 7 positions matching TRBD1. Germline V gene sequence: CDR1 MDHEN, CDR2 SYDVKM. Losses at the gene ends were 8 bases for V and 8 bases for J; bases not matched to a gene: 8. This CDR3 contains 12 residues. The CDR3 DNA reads TGTGCCAGCGGTAGGACAGGCGACGGCTACACCTTC. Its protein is CASGRTGDGYTF.

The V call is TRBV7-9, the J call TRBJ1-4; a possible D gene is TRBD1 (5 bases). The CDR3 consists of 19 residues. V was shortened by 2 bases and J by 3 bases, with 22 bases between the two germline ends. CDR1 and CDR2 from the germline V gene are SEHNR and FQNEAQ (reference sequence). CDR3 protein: CASSLPVQFSGNANEKLFF. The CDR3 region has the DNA TGTGCCAGCAGCTTACCCGTACAATTCTCAGGGAATGCTAATGAAAAACTGTTTTTT.

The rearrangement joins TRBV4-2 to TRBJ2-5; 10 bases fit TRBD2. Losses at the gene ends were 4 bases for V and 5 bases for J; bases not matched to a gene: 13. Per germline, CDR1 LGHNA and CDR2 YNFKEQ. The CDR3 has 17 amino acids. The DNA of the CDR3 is TGTGCCAGCAGCCCCCTCGGAGCGGGGGGGGCCCGGGAGACCCAGTACTTC. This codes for CASSPLGAGGARETQYF.

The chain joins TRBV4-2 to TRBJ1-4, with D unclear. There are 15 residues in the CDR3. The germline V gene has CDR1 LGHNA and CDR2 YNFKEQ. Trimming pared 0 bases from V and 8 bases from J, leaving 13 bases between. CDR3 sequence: CASSQEGRQEEKLFF. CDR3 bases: TGTGCCAGCAGCCAAGAAGGTCGCCAGGAAGAAAAACTGTTTTTT.

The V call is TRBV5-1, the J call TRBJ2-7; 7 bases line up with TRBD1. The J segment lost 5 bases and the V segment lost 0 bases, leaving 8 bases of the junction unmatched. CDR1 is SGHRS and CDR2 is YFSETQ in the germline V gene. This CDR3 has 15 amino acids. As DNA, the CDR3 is TGCGCCAGCAGCTTGGGTCTACAGGGGTTCAACGAGCAGTACTTC. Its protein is CASSLGLQGFNEQYF.

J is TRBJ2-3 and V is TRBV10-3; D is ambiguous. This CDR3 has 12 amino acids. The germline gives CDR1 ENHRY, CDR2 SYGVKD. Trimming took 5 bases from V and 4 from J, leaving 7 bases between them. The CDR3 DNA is TGTGCCATCAGTCCGGCCGCAGATACGCAGTATTTT. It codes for CAISPAADTQYF.

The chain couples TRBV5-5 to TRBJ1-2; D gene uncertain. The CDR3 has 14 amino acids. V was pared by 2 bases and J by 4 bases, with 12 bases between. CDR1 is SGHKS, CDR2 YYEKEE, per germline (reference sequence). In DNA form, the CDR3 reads TGTGCCAGCAGCTTCTCGGTGTCTCTCTATGGCTACACCTTC. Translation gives CASSFSVSLYGYTF.

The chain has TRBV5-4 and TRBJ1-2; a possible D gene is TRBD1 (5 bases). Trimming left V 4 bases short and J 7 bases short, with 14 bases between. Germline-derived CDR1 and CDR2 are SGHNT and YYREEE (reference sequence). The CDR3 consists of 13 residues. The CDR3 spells CASSLWAQGGYTF. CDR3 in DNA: TGTGCCAGCAGCCTCTGGGCCCAGGGTGGCTACACCTTC.

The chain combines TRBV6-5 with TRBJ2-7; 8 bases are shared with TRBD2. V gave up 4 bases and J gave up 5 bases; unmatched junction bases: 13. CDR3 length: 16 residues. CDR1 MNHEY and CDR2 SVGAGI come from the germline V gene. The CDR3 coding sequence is TGTGCCAGCAGTTTACGGGGAGTAGCGGGGTTCCACGAGCAGTACTTC. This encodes CASSLRGVAGFHEQYF.

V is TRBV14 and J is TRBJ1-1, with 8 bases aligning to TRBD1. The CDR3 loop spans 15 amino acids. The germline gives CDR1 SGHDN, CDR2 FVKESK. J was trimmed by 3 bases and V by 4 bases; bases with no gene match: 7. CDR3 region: CASSRDRQGDTEAFF. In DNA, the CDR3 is TGTGCCAGCAGCCGGGACAGGCAAGGGGACACTGAAGCTTTCTTT. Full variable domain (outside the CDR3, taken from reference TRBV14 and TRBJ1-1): EAGVTQFPSHSVIEKGQTVTLRCDPISGHDNLYWYRRVMGKEIKFLLHFVKESKQDESGMPNNRFLAERTGGTYSTLKVQPAELEDSGVYFCASSRDRQGDTEAFFGQGTRLTVV.

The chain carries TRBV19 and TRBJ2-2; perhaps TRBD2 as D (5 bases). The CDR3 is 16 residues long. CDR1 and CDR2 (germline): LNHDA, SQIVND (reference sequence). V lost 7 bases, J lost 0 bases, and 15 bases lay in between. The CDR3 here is CASNPRRGSNTGELFF. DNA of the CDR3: TGTGCCAGTAATCCTAGACGAGGGTCGAACACCGGGGAGCTGTTTTTT.

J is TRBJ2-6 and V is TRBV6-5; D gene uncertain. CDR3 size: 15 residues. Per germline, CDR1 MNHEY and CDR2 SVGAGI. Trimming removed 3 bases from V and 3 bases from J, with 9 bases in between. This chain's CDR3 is CASSYTGRGANVLTF. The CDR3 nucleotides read TGTGCCAGCAGTTATACGGGCCGTGGGGCCAACGTCCTGACTTTC.

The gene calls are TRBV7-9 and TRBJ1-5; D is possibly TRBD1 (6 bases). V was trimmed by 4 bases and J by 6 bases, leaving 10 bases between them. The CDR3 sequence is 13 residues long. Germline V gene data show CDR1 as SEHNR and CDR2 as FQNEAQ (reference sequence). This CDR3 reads CASSSSGAQPQHF. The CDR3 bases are TGTGCCAGCAGCTCCTCAGGGGCTCAGCCCCAGCATTTT. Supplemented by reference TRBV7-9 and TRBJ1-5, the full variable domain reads DTGVSQNPRHKITKRGQNVTFRCDPISEHNRLYWYRQTLGQGPEFLTYFQNEAQLEKSRLLSDRFSAERPKGSFSTLEIQRTEQGDSAMYLCASSSSGAQPQHFGDGTRLSIL.

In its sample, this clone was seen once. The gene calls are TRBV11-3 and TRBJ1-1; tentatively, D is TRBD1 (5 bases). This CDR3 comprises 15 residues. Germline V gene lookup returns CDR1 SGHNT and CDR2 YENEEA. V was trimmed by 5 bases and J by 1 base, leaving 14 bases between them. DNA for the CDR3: TGTGCCAGCAGCCGCGGGGGGGTCAGGAACACTGAAGCTTTCTTT. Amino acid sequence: CASSRGGVRNTEAFF.

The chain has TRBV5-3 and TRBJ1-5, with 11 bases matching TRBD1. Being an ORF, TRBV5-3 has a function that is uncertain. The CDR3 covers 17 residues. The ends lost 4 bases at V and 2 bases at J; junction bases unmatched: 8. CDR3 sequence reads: CARSLGQGAQGNQPQHF. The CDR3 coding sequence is TGTGCCAGAAGCCTTGGACAGGGGGCTCAGGGCAATCAGCCCCAGCATTTT.